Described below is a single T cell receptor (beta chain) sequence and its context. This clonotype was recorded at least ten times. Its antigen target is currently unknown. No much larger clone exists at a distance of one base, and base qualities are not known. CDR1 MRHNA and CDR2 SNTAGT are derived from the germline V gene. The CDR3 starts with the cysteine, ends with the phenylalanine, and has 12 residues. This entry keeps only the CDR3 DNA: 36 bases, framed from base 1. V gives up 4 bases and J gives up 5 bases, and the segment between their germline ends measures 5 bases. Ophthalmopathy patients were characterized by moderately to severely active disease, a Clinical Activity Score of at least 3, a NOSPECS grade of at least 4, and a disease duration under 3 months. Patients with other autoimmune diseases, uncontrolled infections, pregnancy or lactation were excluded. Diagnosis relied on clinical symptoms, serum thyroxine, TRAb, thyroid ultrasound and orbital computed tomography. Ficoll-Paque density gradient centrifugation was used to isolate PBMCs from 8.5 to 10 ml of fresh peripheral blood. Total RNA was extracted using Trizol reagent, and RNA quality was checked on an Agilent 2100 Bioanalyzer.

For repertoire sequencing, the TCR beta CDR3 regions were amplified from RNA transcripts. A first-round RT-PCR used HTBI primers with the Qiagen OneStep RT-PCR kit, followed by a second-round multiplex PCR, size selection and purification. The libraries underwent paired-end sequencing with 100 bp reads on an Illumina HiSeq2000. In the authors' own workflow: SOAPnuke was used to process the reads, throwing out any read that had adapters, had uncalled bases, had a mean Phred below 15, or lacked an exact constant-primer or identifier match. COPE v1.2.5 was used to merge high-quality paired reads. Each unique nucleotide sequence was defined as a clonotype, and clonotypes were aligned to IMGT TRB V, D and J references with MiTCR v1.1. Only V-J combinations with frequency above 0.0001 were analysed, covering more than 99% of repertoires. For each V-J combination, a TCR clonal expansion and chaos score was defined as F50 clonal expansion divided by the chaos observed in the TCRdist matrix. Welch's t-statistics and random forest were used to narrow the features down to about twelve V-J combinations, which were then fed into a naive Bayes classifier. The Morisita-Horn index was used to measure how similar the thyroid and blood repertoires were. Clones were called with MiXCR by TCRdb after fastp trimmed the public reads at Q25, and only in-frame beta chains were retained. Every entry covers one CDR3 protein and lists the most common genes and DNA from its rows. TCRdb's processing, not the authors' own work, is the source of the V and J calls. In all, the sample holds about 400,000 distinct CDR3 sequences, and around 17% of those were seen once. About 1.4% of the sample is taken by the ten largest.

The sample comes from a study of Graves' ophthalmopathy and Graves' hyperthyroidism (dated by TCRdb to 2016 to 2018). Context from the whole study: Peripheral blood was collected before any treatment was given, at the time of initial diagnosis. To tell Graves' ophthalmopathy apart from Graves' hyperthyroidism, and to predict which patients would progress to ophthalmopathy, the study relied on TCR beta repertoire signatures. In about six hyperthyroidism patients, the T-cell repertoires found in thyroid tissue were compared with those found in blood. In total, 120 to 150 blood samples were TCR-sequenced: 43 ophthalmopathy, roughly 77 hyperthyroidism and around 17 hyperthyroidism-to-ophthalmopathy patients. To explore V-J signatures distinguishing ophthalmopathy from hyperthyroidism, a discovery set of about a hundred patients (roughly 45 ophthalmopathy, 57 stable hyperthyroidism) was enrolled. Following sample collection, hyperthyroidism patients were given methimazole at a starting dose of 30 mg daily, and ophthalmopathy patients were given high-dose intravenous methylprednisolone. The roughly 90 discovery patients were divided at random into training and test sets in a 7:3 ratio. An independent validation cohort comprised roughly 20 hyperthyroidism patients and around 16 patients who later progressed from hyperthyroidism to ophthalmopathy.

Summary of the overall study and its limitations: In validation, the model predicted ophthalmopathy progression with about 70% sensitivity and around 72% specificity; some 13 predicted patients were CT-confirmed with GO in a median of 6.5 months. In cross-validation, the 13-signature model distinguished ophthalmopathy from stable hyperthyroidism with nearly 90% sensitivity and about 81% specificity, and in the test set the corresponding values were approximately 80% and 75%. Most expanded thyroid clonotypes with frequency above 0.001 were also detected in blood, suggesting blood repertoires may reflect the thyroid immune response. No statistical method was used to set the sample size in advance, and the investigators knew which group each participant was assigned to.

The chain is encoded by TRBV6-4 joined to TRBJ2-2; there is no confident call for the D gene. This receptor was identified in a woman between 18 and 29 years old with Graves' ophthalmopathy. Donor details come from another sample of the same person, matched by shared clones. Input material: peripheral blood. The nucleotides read TGTGCCAGCAGTGGGCGAACCGGGGAGCTGTTTTTT. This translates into CASSGRTGELFF.